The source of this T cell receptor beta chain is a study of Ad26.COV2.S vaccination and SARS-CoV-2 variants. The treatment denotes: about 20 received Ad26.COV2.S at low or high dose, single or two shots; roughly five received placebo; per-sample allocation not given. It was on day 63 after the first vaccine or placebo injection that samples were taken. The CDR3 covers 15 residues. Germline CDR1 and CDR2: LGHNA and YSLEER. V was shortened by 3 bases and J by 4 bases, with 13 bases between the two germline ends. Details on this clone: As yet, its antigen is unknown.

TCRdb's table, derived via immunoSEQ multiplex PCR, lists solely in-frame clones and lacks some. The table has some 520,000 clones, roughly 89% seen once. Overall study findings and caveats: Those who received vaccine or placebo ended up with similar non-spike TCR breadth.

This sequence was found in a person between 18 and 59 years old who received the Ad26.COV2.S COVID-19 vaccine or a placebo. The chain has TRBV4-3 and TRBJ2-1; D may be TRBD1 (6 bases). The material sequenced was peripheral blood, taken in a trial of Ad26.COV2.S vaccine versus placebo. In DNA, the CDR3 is TGCGCCAGCAGCCAGAATGGGGGCGCATACAATGAGCAGTTCTTC. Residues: CASSQNGGAYNEQFF.